The clone carrying this T cell receptor beta chain was observed many times. Its matching antigen is unknown. This specimen belongs to a study of blood T cells in healthy people across ages. Alongside a J-beta primer mix, a sample-barcoded 5' primer served in a second PCR lasting roughly 6 to 12 cycles. Every sample returned 2.5 million or more CDR3-containing paired-end reads. A single record per CDR3 protein comes from TCRdb applying MiXCR to the 5' RACE reads. The sample gives some 1 million distinct CDR3 sequences, under 55% of which show up once; over 15% is in the top ten. Study outcomes and limitations: Estimates drawn from one million T cells were deemed to understate diversity.

CDR1 is SNHLY, CDR2 FYNNEI, per germline. The V end was cut by 5 bases, the J end by 4 bases, with 20 bases between. The length of the CDR3 is 16 residues. The sequence derives from a woman aged 60-75 years in good health. Sequenced material: blood. The chain uses TRBV2 and TRBJ2-5; TRBD1 might be the D (6 bases). The CDR3 region is CASSPYIPTGIETQYF. The DNA of the CDR3 is TGTGCCAGCAGTCCCTACATCCCTACAGGGATAGAGACCCAGTACTTC.